The 5 T cell receptor beta chains below all came from one sample that was sequenced in a study of beta chain features in type 1 diabetes. As every portion of the isolated RNA was reverse transcribed, the sequencing read expressed TCRB transcripts. Using immunoSEQ multiplex PCR, the repertoire was profiled, and TCRdb retains in-frame clones only, with some absent. The repertoire holds a few hundred thousand clones, with about 14% as singletons. These receptors' targets are unknown. Study-wide results and limits: Patients with Type 1 diabetes showed moderately but significantly shorter TCRB CDR3s in all four CD4+ subsets.

The sequenced sample was naive CD4+ T cells from blood. All receptors come from a woman under 30 with type 1 diabetes.

A few counts support this clone. This chain uses TRBV12-5 with TRBJ2-7; D uncertain. Germline V gene data show CDR1 as LGHNT and CDR2 as FRNRAP. V lost 2 bases to trimming and J lost 5 bases, with 10 bases between them. The CDR3 has 13 amino acids. This CDR3 is CASGLSQSHEQYF. The CDR3 DNA reads TGTGCTAGTGGTTTGTCCCAGTCCCACGAGCAGTACTTC.

The J gene is TRBJ2-5, the V gene TRBV5-1; perhaps TRBD2 as D (6 bases). Germline assignment: CDR1 SGHRS and CDR2 YFSETQ. V was clipped by 0 bases and J by 5 bases, with 17 bases between them. This CDR3 comprises 16 residues. The CDR3 reads CASSLAPTRMRETQYF. CDR3 sequence (DNA): TGCGCCAGCAGCTTGGCCCCGACTAGAATGCGGGAGACCCAGTACTTC.

CDR3 DNA: TGTGCCAGCTTCCGACAGTCGAACACTGAAGCTTTCTTT. Its protein is CASFRQSNTEAFF. V gene TRBV19 combines with J gene TRBJ1-1; D perhaps matches TRBD1 (5 bases). The germline V gene has CDR1 LNHDA and CDR2 SQIVND (reference sequence). CDR3 size: 13 residues. V shed 9 bases and J shed 1 base, with 12 bases lying between them. Using reference TRBV19 and TRBJ1-1 for the parts outside the CDR3, the full variable domain is DGGITQSPKYLFRKEGQNVTLSCEQNLNHDAMYWYRQDPGQGLRLIYYSQIVNDFQKGDIAEGYSVSREKKESFPLTVTSAQKNPTAFYLCASFRQSNTEAFFGQGTRLTVV.

This clone was observed a handful of times. This chain connects TRBV27 to TRBJ1-1; D is unclear. Trimming pared 5 bases from V and 0 bases from J, leaving 10 bases between. The germline V gene has CDR1 MNHEY and CDR2 SMNVEV (reference sequence). This CDR3 has 14 residues. As DNA, the CDR3 is TGTGCCAGCAGTAAAAGACACCTGAACACTGAAGCTTTCTTT. Encoded protein: CASSKRHLNTEAFF.

V is TRBV7-2 and J is TRBJ2-7; TRBD2 matches 10 bases. Germline lookup yields CDR1 SGHTA and CDR2 FQGNSA. V shed 4 bases and J 2 bases; nucleotides not matched to a gene: 5. This CDR3 region has 15 residues. CDR3 DNA: TGTGCCAGCAGCTCCGGACTAGCGGTAACCTACGAGCAGTACTTC. Translated: CASSSGLAVTYEQYF. Full variable domain (outside the CDR3, taken from reference TRBV7-2 and TRBJ2-7): GAGVSQSPSNKVTEKGKDVELRCDPISGHTALYWYRQSLGQGLEFLIYFQGNSAPDKSGLPSDRFSAERTGGSVSTLTIQRTQQEDSAVYLCASSSGLAVTYEQYFGPGTRLTVT.